A selection of T cell receptor delta chains follows, all from one sample in a study of gamma-delta T cells after stem cell transplantation. TCRdb re-called the RT-PCR reads via CATT. The data hold over a thousand delta-chain clones, with 15% observed a single time. The sample was gamma-delta T cells. Receptors originate from a human donor. It is not recorded whose cells these are; they may come from a transplant donor. CDR3s include the opening cysteine and the closing phenylalanine or tryptophan. Each record gives: V gene, D gene, J gene, CDR3 length, clone size, CDR3 DNA, CDR3 protein. D genes are given only for firm matches. Some rows have no size entry. The others give once, few or many, or a class for an expanded clone.

V: TRDV2; D: -; J: TRDJ1; length: 21; size: large; DNA: TGTGCCTGTGACACCCTGGACTTGGCCGGGCACCTCGCTACCGACACCGATAAACTCATCTTT; CDR3: CACDTLDLAGHLATDTDKLIF
V: TRDV2; D: TRDD3; J: TRDJ1; length: 18; size: few; DNA: TGTGCCTGTGACCATCTGGGGGACGAAGTGATTATCACCGATAAACTCATCTTT; CDR3: CACDHLGDEVIITDKLIF
V: TRDV2; D: TRDD3; J: TRDJ3; length: 18; size: few; DNA: TGTGCCTGTGACACCGCTGGGGGATACTCCTGGGACACCCGACAGATGTTTTTC; CDR3: CACDTAGGYSWDTRQMFF
V: TRDV1; D: TRDD3; J: TRDJ1; length: 21; size: -; DNA: TGTGCTCTTGGGGTAAACTGGGGGATATCCCACTTTATACCCCACACCGATAAACTCATCTTT; CDR3: CALGVNWGISHFIPHTDKLIF
V: TRDV1; D: TRDD3; J: TRDJ1; length: 18; size: -; DNA: TGTGCTCTTGGGGAACTTTTTGGGGGATACCCGTACACCGATAAACTCATCTTT; CDR3: CALGELFGGYPYTDKLIF
V: TRDV2; D: -; J: TRDJ1; length: 10; size: -; DNA: TGTGCCTGTGACACCGATAAACTCATCTTT; CDR3: CACDTDKLIF
V: TRDV2; D: -; J: TRDJ1; length: 18; size: -; DNA: TGTGCCTGTGACAAAATTTCCTATTTTGTGGGAGATTTTGTTAAACTCATCTTT; CDR3: CACDKISYFVGDFVKLIF
V: TRDV3; D: TRDD2; J: TRDJ1; length: 18; size: few; DNA: TGTGCCTTTAAGGGTTCCTACTCGTTGGGGCCGTACACCGATAAACTCATCTTT; CDR3: CAFKGSYSLGPYTDKLIF
V: TRDV1; D: TRDD3; J: TRDJ1; length: 29; size: -; DNA: TGTGCTCTTGGGGAACTAGGGCCCCCATTTTTTACCCCTTCTGGGGGGGATACTTGGGTTTGGGTTTACACCGATAAACTCATCTTT; CDR3: CALGELGPPFFTPSGGDTWVWVYTDKLIF
V: TRDV2; D: TRDD3; J: TRDJ1; length: 18; size: few; DNA: TGTGCCTGTGACCCACTCCGTACTGGGGGATACTTAACCGATAAACTCATCTTT; CDR3: CACDPLRTGGYLTDKLIF
V: TRDV2; D: TRDD3; J: TRDJ1; length: 22; size: once; DNA: TGTGCCTGTGACACCGTCCTATCAAATCCTGTGGGGGATACGCGTTTCCCCGATAAACTCATCTTT; CDR3: CACDTVLSNPVGDTRFPDKLIF
V: TRDV2; D: -; J: TRDJ1; length: 17; size: few; DNA: TGTGCCTGTGACACCGTGGAGTCCCAGGTGTACACCGATAAACGCATCTTT; CDR3: CACDTVESQVYTDKRIF
V: TRDV2; D: TRDD3; J: TRDJ1; length: 17; size: large; DNA: TGTGCCTGTGACTCGCTACTGGGGGATGACAACACCGATAAACTCATCTTT; CDR3: CACDSLLGDDNTDKLIF
V: TRDV2; D: TRDD3; J: TRDJ1; length: 23; size: once; DNA: TGTGCCTGTGACACCGTTGCTGGGGGTCAACCACCCACCCCAGGGTCCCACACCGATAAACTCATCTTT; CDR3: CACDTVAGGQPPTPGSHTDKLIF
V: TRDV2; D: TRDD3; J: TRDJ1; length: 18; size: -; DNA: TGTGCCTGTGACGATATGGAGGTACTGGGGGATTACACCGATAAACTCATCTTT; CDR3: CACDDMEVLGDYTDKLIF
V: TRDV2; D: -; J: TRDJ1; length: 16; size: -; DNA: TGTGCCTGTGACCCCCTCTATAGAGGGGGAAGACAGGTACTCATCTTT; CDR3: CACDPLYRGGRQVLIF
V: TRDV1; D: TRDD3; J: TRDJ1; length: 17; size: -; DNA: TGTGCTATTGGGGAAGGACCCGTACTGGGGGATACCGATAAACTCATCTTT; CDR3: CAIGEGPVLGDTDKLIF
V: TRDV2; D: -; J: TRDJ1; length: 16; size: -; DNA: TGTGCCTGTGACACGGTGTCAGAGCTTCACACCGATAAACTCATCTTT; CDR3: CACDTVSELHTDKLIF
V: TRDV2; D: TRDD3; J: TRDJ1; length: 14; size: few; DNA: TGTGCCTGTGACCCACTGGGGGACACCGATAAACTCATCTTT; CDR3: CACDPLGDTDKLIF
V: TRDV2; D: TRDD3; J: TRDJ1; length: 20; size: few; DNA: TGTGCCTGTGACACCGTTTCCTCTACTGGGGGAGTAGGTTACACCGATAAACTCATCTTT; CDR3: CACDTVSSTGGVGYTDKLIF
V: TRDV3; D: TRDD3; J: TRDJ1; length: 19; size: -; DNA: TGTGCCTCCTACTGCAGCAGCTTGGGGAATTACTGGGGCGGCGATAAACTCATCTTT; CDR3: CASYCSSLGNYWGGDKLIF
V: TRDV2; D: TRDD3; J: TRDJ1; length: 19; size: medium-sized; DNA: TGTGCCTGTGACACTTTGGCTGGGGGATATACACAAGGGACCGATAAACTCATCTTT; CDR3: CACDTLAGGYTQGTDKLIF
V: TRDV2; D: TRDD3; J: TRDJ3; length: 20; size: -; DNA: TGTGCCTGTGACACCGTTACTGGGGGACACTCCCCCTGGGACACCCGCCAGATGTTTTTC; CDR3: CACDTVTGGHSPWDTRQMFF
V: TRDV2; D: TRDD3; J: TRDJ3; length: 19; size: -; DNA: TGTGCCTGTGACACCGGGGGGATACACAGCTCCTGGGACATCCGACAGATGTTTTTC; CDR3: CACDTGGIHSSWDIRQMFF
V: TRDV2; D: TRDD3; J: TRDJ1; length: 14; size: -; DNA: TGTGCCTGTGACCTACTGGGGGATTCCGATAAACTCATCTTT; CDR3: CACDLLGDSDKLIF
V: TRDV3; D: -; J: TRDJ1; length: 15; size: -; DNA: TGTGCCTGCAGATTCAGGAACCTACTGGCCGATAAACTCATCTTT; CDR3: CACRFRNLLADKLIF
V: TRDV3; D: -; J: TRDJ1; length: 21; size: large; DNA: TGTGCCTTCCCAGTAGTTTTCCTACCCACGTTACTGGGGGGGTACACCGATAAACTCATCTTT; CDR3: CAFPVVFLPTLLGGYTDKLIF
V: TRDV2; D: TRDD3; J: TRDJ1; length: 18; size: -; DNA: TGTGCCTGTGACGTACTGGGGGATACCATGGTCGCAAGCGATAAACTCATCTTT; CDR3: CACDVLGDTMVASDKLIF
V: TRDV1; D: TRDD3; J: TRDJ1; length: 17; size: large; DNA: TGTGCTCTTGGGGATTTCCCCGGACTGGGGGTTACCGATAAACTCATCTTT; CDR3: CALGDFPGLGVTDKLIF
V: TRDV2; D: TRDD3; J: TRDJ1; length: 18; size: -; DNA: TGTGCCTGTGACTTCGTACTGGGGGATACGCGGCGGACCGATAAACTCATCTTT; CDR3: CACDFVLGDTRRTDKLIF
V: TRDV2; D: TRDD3; J: TRDJ3; length: 23; size: -; DNA: TGTGCCTGTGACACCGGAGGTACTGGGGGATACGCGGGTAGCTCCTGGGACACCCGACAGATGTTTTTC; CDR3: CACDTGGTGGYAGSSWDTRQMFF
V: TRDV2; D: TRDD3; J: TRDJ1; length: 14; size: -; DNA: TGTGCCTGTGACATGCTCTGGGGGGAAAATAAACTCATCTTT; CDR3: CACDMLWGENKLIF
V: TRDV2; D: TRDD3; J: TRDJ1; length: 19; size: -; DNA: TGTGCCTGTGACACCGGGAGGACTGGGGGATTACCCCCGCAGGAGAAACTCATCTTT; CDR3: CACDTGRTGGLPPQEKLIF
V: TRDV3; D: TRDD2; J: TRDJ1; length: 17; size: -; DNA: TGTGCCCATTCCCCGTTCCTACGTAGGAGGTTAACCGATAAACTCATCTTT; CDR3: CAHSPFLRRRLTDKLIF
V: TRDV2; D: -; J: TRDJ1; length: 17; size: -; DNA: TGTGCCTGTGACAGTGTAATGGGGGGCCCGTACACCGATAAACTCATCTTT; CDR3: CACDSVMGGPYTDKLIF
V: TRDV1; D: -; J: TRDJ1; length: 14; size: few; DNA: TGTGCCCTTGGGGAGGGTTTACCGGACGATAAACTCATCTTT; CDR3: CALGEGLPDDKLIF